These T cell receptor beta chains were read from a single sample in a study of blood T cell repertoires in COVID-19. Sequencing was performed with immunoSEQ multiplex PCR; in TCRdb, only in-frame clones are kept and a portion is missing. This sample has 150,000 to 160,000 clones, with 75% to 95% found just once. Material: peripheral blood. Every receptor here comes from a man aged 45 to 65 with acute or convalescent COVID-19. CDR3s include the opening cysteine and the closing phenylalanine or tryptophan. Fields, in order: V gene, clone size, D gene, J gene, CDR3 DNA, CDR3 protein. The D gene is left open where the match is weak. Rows give clone size only sometimes, using once, few, many, or a class for an expanded clone.

>TRBV19|.|TRBD2|TRBJ2-1
TGTGCCAGCGGGGTTCTAGCGGGAGTATACAATGAGCAGTTCTTC
CASGVLAGVYNEQFF
>TRBV19|.|TRBD1|TRBJ2-7
TGTGCCAGTAGTATAAGAGGGACAGCCTACGAGCAGTACTTC
CASSIRGTAYEQYF
>TRBV7-3|.|.|TRBJ2-5
TGTGCCAGCAGCCCAAACACCGGGGGGACCCAGTACTTC
CASSPNTGGTQYF
>TRBV5-8|.|.|TRBJ1-1
TGTGCCAGCAGCTTGCGGTCCTCGACAGGTAGCACTGAAGCTTTCTTT
CASSLRSSTGSTEAFF
>TRBV28|.|.|TRBJ2-1
TGTGCCAGCAGTTCGGGACAAGACAATGAGCAGTTCTTC
CASSSGQDNEQFF
>TRBV6-1|.|.|TRBJ2-7
TGTGCCAGCAGTGACAACGCGGGAAGGGGGGGCGAGCAGTACTTC
CASSDNAGRGGEQYF
>TRBV10-3|.|TRBD1|TRBJ2-7
TGTGCCGTCAACAAGGGACAGGGCTCCTACGAGCAGTACTTC
CAVNKGQGSYEQYF
>TRBV9|.|TRBD2|TRBJ2-3
TGTGCCAGCAGCGTATCTCTAGCGGAGCCCCTCACAGATACGCAGTATTTT
CASSVSLAEPLTDTQYF
>TRBV18|.|.|TRBJ1-5
TGTGCCAGCTCACCTTCGGAGAATCAGCCCCAGCATTTT
CASSPSENQPQHF
>TRBV9|.|TRBD1|TRBJ2-3
TGTGCCAGCAGCCCGGAGGCACAGGGGGCAGATACGCAGTATTTT
CASSPEAQGADTQYF
>TRBV7-3|.|TRBD2|TRBJ2-7
TGTGCCAGCAGCCTTGGACTAGCGGGCTATTCCTACGAGCAGTACTTC
CASSLGLAGYSYEQYF
>TRBV19|once|.|TRBJ1-4
TGTGCCAGTAGGATCCGACAGGCAACTAATGAAAAACTGTTTTTT
CASRIRQATNEKLFF
>TRBV7-5|once|.|TRBJ2-7
TGTGTCAGAAGCTTGGGGACAGGGGGCGACGAGCAGTACTTC
CVRSLGTGGDEQYF
>TRBV28|.|TRBD2|TRBJ2-7
TGTGCCAGCAGTTTACTCGTTAGCGGGAGCATCGAGCAGTACTTC
CASSLLVSGSIEQYF
>TRBV23-1|.|.|TRBJ1-4
TGCGCCAGCAGTCAATCTCAGCCAGGCCGAAATGAAAAACTGTTTTTT
CASSQSQPGRNEKLFF
>TRBV18|.|.|TRBJ1-6
TGTGCCAGCTCACCCACAGAACAGGGAAATTCACCCCTCCACTTT
CASSPTEQGNSPLHF
>TRBV10-3|.|.|TRBJ1-5
TGTGCCATCAGGGACGGTAGCGACCTGGGGCCCCAGCATTTT
CAIRDGSDLGPQHF
>TRBV30|.|TRBD2|TRBJ2-7
TGTGCCTGGTTCAAACCCGGGGGGACCTACGAGCAGTACTTC
CAWFKPGGTYEQYF
>TRBV29-1|.|.|TRBJ1-3
TGCAGCGTTGACGGGGGCTCTGGAAACACCATATATTTT
CSVDGGSGNTIYF
>TRBV7-2|.|TRBD2|TRBJ2-7
TGTGCCAGCAGCTCTACTAGCGGGAGCTTCTACGAGCAGTACTTC
CASSSTSGSFYEQYF
>TRBV10-3|once|TRBD2|TRBJ2-7
TGTGCCATCAGCCCCGGGACTAGCGGATTAAGCTCCTACGAGCAGTACTTC
CAISPGTSGLSSYEQYF
>TRBV19|.|.|TRBJ1-4
TGTGCCAGTAGTACCCCTCGGGAGGCTGAAAAACTGTTTTTT
CASSTPREAEKLFF
>TRBV27|.|TRBD2|TRBJ2-5
TGTGCCAGCAGTCCCCTAGCGGGGGCTCAGACCCAGTACTTC
CASSPLAGAQTQYF
>TRBV28|.|TRBD1|TRBJ1-2
TGTGCCAGCAGTTTCGGGACAGGGATTGGCTACACCTTC
CASSFGTGIGYTF
>TRBV7-8|.|TRBD2|TRBJ2-1
TGTGCCAGCAGCTTAGAAAGACTAGCGGGGGTCCCTTTGTATGAGCAGTTCTTC
CASSLERLAGVPLYEQFF
>TRBV6-1|.|TRBD2|TRBJ2-2
TGTGCCAGCAGTGAAGCGCTAGCGGGAACTAACACCGGGGAGCTGTTTTTT
CASSEALAGTNTGELFF
>TRBV5-4|.|TRBD2|TRBJ2-7
TGTGCCAGCAGCCGGGCGGGGGGAAATTGGCCCTACGAGCAGTACTTC
CASSRAGGNWPYEQYF
>TRBV6-2/TRBV6-3|.|.|TRBJ2-7
TGTGCCAGCAGTTACTCGGTCCAGGGCGAGCAGTACTTC
CASSYSVQGEQYF
>TRBV9|.|.|TRBJ1-3
TGTGCCAGCAGCGTAGGGGGGGTCACCGGAAACACCATATATTTT
CASSVGGVTGNTIYF
>TRBV9|.|TRBD1|TRBJ2-2
TGTGCCAGCAGCGTAGAAGGCGGGACAGGGGACACCGGGGAGCTGTTTTTT
CASSVEGGTGDTGELFF
>TRBV7-2|.|TRBD1|TRBJ2-1
TGTGCCAGCAGCCCCCGACAGGGGGCTACAAATGAGCAGTTCTTC
CASSPRQGATNEQFF
>TRBV29-1|once|TRBD2|TRBJ2-1
TGCAGCGATCTAGCGGGAGGGCCCTACAATGAGCAGTTCTTC
CSDLAGGPYNEQFF
>TRBV7-6|.|.|TRBJ1-1
TGTGCCAGCAGCTTAAAAACCGAGGAGAACACTGAAGCTTTCTTT
CASSLKTEENTEAFF
>TRBV12-3/TRBV12-4|.|.|TRBJ2-4
TGTGCCAGCACCCCGGGTTGGGACATTCAGTACTTC
CASTPGWDIQYF
>TRBV10-3|few|.|TRBJ2-3
TGTGCCATCAGTGAGTCTCGACTGTCAGATACGCAGTATTTT
CAISESRLSDTQYF
>TRBV15|.|.|TRBJ1-5
TGTGCCACCAGCAGACCCACAGGGTTCCAGCCCCAGCATTTT
CATSRPTGFQPQHF
>TRBV11-3|.|.|TRBJ1-5
TGTGCCAGCAGCTTATCCCCCCTAGGAGGGAATTCGAGCAATCAGCCCCAGCATTTT
CASSLSPLGGNSSNQPQHF
>TRBV7-9|.|.|TRBJ1-1
TGTGCCAGCAGCTTAGGCGGGTGGGGGGGAAGAACTGAAGCTTTCTTT
CASSLGGWGGRTEAFF
>TRBV28|.|TRBD2|TRBJ2-7
TGTGCCAGCAATAGCGGGAGTGGGTCCTACGAGCAGTACTTC
CASNSGSGSYEQYF
>TRBV6-1|once|.|TRBJ1-5
TGTGCCAGCAGTGAAGCGACAGAAAATCAGCCCCAGCATTTT
CASSEATENQPQHF
>TRBV6-5|.|TRBD1|TRBJ1-4
TGTGCCAGCAGCGCAGGGGGCGCCCCAAATGAAAAACTGTTTTTT
CASSAGGAPNEKLFF
>TRBV6-2/TRBV6-3|.|TRBD1|TRBJ1-6
TGTGCCAGCAGTTACCGGGACAGAAATTCACCCCTCCACTTT
CASSYRDRNSPLHF
>TRBV6-5|.|.|TRBJ1-2
TGTGCCAGCAGTTACTATACAGGGCAACTCTATGGCTACACCTTC
CASSYYTGQLYGYTF
>TRBV10-1|.|.|TRBJ2-1
TGCGCCAGCAGTGGGGAGTGGGATGAGCAGTTCTTC
CASSGEWDEQFF
>TRBV15|few|TRBD1|TRBJ1-4
TGTGCCACCAGCAGAGGGGAACAGGGGTCTAATGAAAAACTGTTTTTT
CATSRGEQGSNEKLFF
>TRBV11-3|.|TRBD1|TRBJ2-7
TGTGCCAGCAGCACTAGAGGACAGGGGCGAGACGAGCAGTACTTC
CASSTRGQGRDEQYF
>TRBV30|.|.|TRBJ1-2
TGTGCCTGGAGTCCTAAACAGTACTATGGCTACACCTTC
CAWSPKQYYGYTF
>TRBV9|.|TRBD2|TRBJ2-5
TGTGCCAGCAGCGTAGGGCGGCTAGCGGGACAAGAGACCCAGTACTTC
CASSVGRLAGQETQYF
>TRBV6-5|.|.|TRBJ2-1
TGTGCCAGCAGGACTCCGGGACAAGAGTACAATGAGCAGTTCTTC
CASRTPGQEYNEQFF
>TRBV28|.|TRBD1|TRBJ2-5
TGTGCCAGCAGTTTAATGGGACAGGGGTACCAAGAGACCCAGTACTTC
CASSLMGQGYQETQYF
>TRBV9|.|TRBD1|TRBJ2-2
TGTGCCAGCAGCCCCGGACAGGGGGCGCCCAAAGAGGCCGGGGAGCTGTTTTTT
CASSPGQGAPKEAGELFF
>TRBV20-1|.|.|TRBJ2-7
TGCAGTGCTAGTCGGCTAGCGCTTAAATCCGAGCAGTACTTC
CSASRLALKSEQYF
>TRBV28|.|TRBD1|TRBJ1-1
TGTGCCAGCATCAGACAGGGGGGTACTGAAGCTTTCTTT
CASIRQGGTEAFF
>TRBV5-4|.|TRBD1|TRBJ1-2
TGTGCCAGCAGCTTGGCCGCCCAGGGGGCAACCGGCCCATATGGCTACACCTTC
CASSLAAQGATGPYGYTF
>TRBV7-2|.|.|TRBJ2-1
TGTGCCAGCAGCTTATATTCTACCTACAATGAGCAGTTCTTC
CASSLYSTYNEQFF
>TRBV5-1|.|.|TRBJ2-3
TGCGCCAGCAGCTTGGCCGCGCTAGCCAGCACAGATACGCAGTATTTT
CASSLAALASTDTQYF
>TRBV19|.|.|TRBJ2-4
TGTGCCAGTAACGACGGGAGTTTGGCCAAAAACATTCAGTACTTC
CASNDGSLAKNIQYF
>TRBV2|.|TRBD1|TRBJ1-6
TGTGCCAGCAATCGGGACAGTTTGTATTCACCCCTCCACTTT
CASNRDSLYSPLHF